This note documents a single T cell receptor beta chain sequence. Its specificity is not known. The sample originates from a study of Ad26.COV2.S vaccination and SARS-CoV-2 variants. Across the whole study: Intramuscularly, Ad26.COV2.S was given either once or twice, 56 days apart. Whole-study results and caveats: Recipients given vaccine exceeded placebo recipients in spike-specific TCR breadth. In TCR breadth and depth analyses, total T cell responses may have been underestimated.

Data came from immunoSEQ multiplex PCR; TCRdb stores just in-frame clones and leaves some out. This sample yields about 390,000 clones, of which about 90% are seen a single time; under 2% belongs to the top ten. This CDR3 has 15 residues. V gave up 5 bases and J gave up 2 bases, with 16 bases separating them. Germline V CDR1 and CDR2: WSHSY, SAAADI. Treatment denoted: about 20 received Ad26.COV2.S at low or high dose, single or two shots; about 5 received placebo; per-sample allocation not given. The investigators took samples on day 63 after the first vaccine or placebo injection. This chain joins TRBV10-2 and TRBJ2-7, with D possibly being TRBD2 (6 bases). This receptor was taken from a person aged 18-65 years who received the Ad26.COV2.S COVID-19 vaccine or a placebo. The specimen was peripheral blood, collected in a trial of Ad26.COV2.S vaccine versus placebo. Here the CDR3 reads CASSPGTGKTYEQYF. DNA of the CDR3: TGCGCCAGCAGTCCCGGGACTGGTAAAACCTACGAGCAGTACTTC.